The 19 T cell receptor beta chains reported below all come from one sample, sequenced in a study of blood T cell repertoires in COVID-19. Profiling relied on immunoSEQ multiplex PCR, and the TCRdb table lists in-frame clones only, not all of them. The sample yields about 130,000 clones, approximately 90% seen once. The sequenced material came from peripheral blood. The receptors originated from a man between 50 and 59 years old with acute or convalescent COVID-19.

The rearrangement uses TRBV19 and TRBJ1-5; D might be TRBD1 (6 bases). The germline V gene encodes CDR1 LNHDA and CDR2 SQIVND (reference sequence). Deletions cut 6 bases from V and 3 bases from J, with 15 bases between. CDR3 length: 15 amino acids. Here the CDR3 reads CASSGGQTSNQPQHF. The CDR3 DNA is TGTGCCAGTAGCGGAGGACAGACTTCCAATCAGCCCCAGCATTTT.

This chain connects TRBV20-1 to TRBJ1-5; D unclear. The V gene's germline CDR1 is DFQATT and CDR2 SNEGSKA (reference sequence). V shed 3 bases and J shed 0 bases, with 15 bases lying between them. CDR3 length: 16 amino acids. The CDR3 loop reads CSASQNREVSNQPQHF. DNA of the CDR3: TGCAGTGCTAGTCAAAACCGAGAGGTTAGCAATCAGCCCCAGCATTTT.

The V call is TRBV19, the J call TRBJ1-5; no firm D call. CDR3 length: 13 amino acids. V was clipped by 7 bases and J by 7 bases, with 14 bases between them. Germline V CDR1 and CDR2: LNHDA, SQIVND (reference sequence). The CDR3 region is CASTLLGSQPQHF. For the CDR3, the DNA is TGTGCCAGTACCCTACTCGGTAGCCAGCCCCAGCATTTT. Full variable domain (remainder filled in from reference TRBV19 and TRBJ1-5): DGGITQSPKYLFRKEGQNVTLSCEQNLNHDAMYWYRQDPGQGLRLIYYSQIVNDFQKGDIAEGYSVSREKKESFPLTVTSAQKNPTAFYLCASTLLGSQPQHFGDGTRLSIL.

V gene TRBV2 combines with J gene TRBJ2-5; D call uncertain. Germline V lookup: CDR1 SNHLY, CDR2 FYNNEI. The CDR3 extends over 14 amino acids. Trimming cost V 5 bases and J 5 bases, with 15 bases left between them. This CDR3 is CASSIIGTGETQYF. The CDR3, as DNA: TGTGCCAGCAGTATAATCGGAACCGGGGAGACCCAGTACTTC.

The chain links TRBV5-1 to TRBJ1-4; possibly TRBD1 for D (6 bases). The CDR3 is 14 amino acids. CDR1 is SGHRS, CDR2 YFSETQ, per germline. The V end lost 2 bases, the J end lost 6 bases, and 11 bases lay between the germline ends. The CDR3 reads CASSLSSGDEKLFF. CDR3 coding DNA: TGCGCCAGCAGCTTATCCTCAGGGGATGAAAAACTGTTTTTT.

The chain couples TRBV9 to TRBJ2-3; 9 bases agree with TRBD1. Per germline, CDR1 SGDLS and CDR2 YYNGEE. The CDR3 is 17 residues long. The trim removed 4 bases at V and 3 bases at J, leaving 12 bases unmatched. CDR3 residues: CASSSAGTGFGTDTQYF. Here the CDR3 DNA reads TGTGCCAGCAGCAGTGCCGGGACAGGGTTTGGGACAGATACGCAGTATTTT.

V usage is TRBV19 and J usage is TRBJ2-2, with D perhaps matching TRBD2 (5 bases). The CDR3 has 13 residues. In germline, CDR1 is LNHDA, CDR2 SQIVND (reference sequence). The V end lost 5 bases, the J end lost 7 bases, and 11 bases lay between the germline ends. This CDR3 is CASSPGIYGELFF. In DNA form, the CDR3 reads TGTGCCAGTAGTCCCGGGATTTACGGGGAGCTGTTTTTT. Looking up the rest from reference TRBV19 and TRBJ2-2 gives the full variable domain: DGGITQSPKYLFRKEGQNVTLSCEQNLNHDAMYWYRQDPGQGLRLIYYSQIVNDFQKGDIAEGYSVSREKKESFPLTVTSAQKNPTAFYLCASSPGIYGELFFGEGSRLTVL.

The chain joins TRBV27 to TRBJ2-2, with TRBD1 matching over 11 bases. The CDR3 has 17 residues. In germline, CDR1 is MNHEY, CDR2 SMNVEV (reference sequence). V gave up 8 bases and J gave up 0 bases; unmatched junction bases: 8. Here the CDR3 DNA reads TGTGCCAGCGCCCGGTGGGGACAGGGGGCGAACACCGGGGAGCTGTTTTTT. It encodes CASARWGQGANTGELFF.

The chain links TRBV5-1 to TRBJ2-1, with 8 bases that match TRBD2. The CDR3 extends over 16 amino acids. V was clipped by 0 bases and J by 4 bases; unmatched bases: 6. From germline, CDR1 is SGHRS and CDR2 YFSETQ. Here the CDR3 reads CASSLAFAGGYNEQFF. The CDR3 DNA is TGCGCCAGCAGCTTGGCCTTTGCGGGGGGTTACAATGAGCAGTTCTTC.

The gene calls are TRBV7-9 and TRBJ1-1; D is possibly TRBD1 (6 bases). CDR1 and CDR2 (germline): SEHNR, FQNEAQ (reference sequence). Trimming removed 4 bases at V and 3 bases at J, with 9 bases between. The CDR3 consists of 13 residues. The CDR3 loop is CASSSRTDTEAFF. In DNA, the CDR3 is TGTGCCAGCAGCTCCAGGACAGACACTGAAGCTTTCTTT.

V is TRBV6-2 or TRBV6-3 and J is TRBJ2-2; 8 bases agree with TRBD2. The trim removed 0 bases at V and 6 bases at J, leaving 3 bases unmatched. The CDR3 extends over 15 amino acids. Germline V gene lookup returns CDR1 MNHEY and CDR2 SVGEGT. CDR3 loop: CASSYSMRGAGELFF. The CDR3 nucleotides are TGTGCCAGCAGTTACTCGATGCGGGGGGCCGGGGAGCTGTTTTTT.

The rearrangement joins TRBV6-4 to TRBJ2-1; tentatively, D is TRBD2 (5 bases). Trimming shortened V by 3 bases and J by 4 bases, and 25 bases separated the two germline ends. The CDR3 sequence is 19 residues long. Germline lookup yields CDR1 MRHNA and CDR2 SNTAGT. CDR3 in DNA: TGTGCCAGCAGTGATAAAGCCCCGGGGTATGGGCGAGGTTACAATGAGCAGTTCTTC. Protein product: CASSDKAPGYGRGYNEQFF.

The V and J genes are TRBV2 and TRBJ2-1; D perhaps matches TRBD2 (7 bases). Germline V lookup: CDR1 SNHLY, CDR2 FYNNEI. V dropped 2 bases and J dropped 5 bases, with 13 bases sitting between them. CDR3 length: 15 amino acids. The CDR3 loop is CASSESGGGNNEQFF. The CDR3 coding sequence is TGTGCCAGCAGTGAATCGGGGGGCGGGAACAATGAGCAGTTCTTC.

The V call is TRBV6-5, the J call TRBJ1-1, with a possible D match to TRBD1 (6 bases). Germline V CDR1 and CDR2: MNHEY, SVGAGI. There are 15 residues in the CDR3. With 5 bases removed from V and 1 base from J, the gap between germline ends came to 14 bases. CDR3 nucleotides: TGTGCCAGCAGTCCTAATGGACAGCCGAACACTGAAGCTTTCTTT. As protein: CASSPNGQPNTEAFF.

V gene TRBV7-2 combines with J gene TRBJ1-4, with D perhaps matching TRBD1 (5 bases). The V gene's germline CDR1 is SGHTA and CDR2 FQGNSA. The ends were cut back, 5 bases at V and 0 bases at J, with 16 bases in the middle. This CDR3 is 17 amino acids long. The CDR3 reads CASSVHGGGTTNEKLFF. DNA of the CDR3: TGTGCCAGCAGCGTCCACGGGGGGGGAACAACTAATGAAAAACTGTTTTTT.

The DNA for the CDR3 is TGTGCCAGCAGGCCCGCCGCGGGGGCCACAGATACGCAGTATTTT. Protein sequence: CASRPAAGATDTQYF. The chain is built from TRBV7-9 and TRBJ2-3; weak D call: TRBD2 (7 bases). The ends were cut back, 6 bases at V and 2 bases at J, with 15 bases in the middle. The CDR3 contains 15 residues. Per germline, CDR1 SEHNR and CDR2 FQNEAQ (reference sequence).

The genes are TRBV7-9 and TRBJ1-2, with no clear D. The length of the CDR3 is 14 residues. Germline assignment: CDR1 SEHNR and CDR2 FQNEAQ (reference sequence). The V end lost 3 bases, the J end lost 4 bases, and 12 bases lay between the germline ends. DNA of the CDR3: TGTGCCAGCAGCTTTCTTGGCGGACTCTATGGCTACACCTTC. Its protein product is CASSFLGGLYGYTF.

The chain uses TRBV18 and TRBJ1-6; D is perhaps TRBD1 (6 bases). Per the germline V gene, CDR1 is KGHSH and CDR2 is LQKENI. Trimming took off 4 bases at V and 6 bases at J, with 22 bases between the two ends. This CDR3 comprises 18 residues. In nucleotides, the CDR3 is TGTGCCAGCTCACTATTCGCAGGGGCCATATCGTCTAATTCACCCCTCCACTTT. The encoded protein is CASSLFAGAISSNSPLHF.

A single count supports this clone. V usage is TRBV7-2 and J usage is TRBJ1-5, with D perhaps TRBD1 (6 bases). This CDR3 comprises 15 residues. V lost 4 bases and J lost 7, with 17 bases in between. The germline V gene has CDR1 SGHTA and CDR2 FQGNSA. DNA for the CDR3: TGTGCCAGCAGCTCGGGTAACAGGGTTTTACAGCCCCAGCATTTT. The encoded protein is CASSSGNRVLQPQHF.